This is a list of T cell receptor beta chains from one sample in a study of type 1 regulatory T cells. TCRdb passed the reads through MiXCR, listing each CDR3 protein once. The table includes about 97,000 distinct CDR3 sequences, around a third detected once. The specimen sequenced was CD4+ T cells, either the whole sample or a sorted fraction (not recorded which). The receptors were sampled from a human donor in good health. CDR3s include the opening cysteine and the closing phenylalanine or tryptophan. The D gene is left open where the match is weak. The size field is filled for only some rows; it gives once, few, many or a size class.

CDR3 protein	CDR3 DNA	V gene	J gene	D gene	clone size
CASTTGKGGYTF	TGTGCCAGCACAACAGGGAAGGGCGGCTACACCTTC	TRBV27	TRBJ1-2	-	-
CASLDTPNQETQYF	TGTGCCAGCTTGGACACGCCGAACCAAGAGACCCAGTACTTC	TRBV6-2/TRBV6-3	TRBJ2-5	-	-
CATSDPGTEQPQHF	TGTGCCACCAGTGATCCAGGCACAGAACAGCCCCAGCATTTT	TRBV24-1	TRBJ1-5	-	few
CASSPDGANQPQHF	TGCGCCAGCAGCCCGGACGGAGCCAATCAGCCCCAGCATTTT	TRBV5-1	TRBJ1-5	-	few
CSVAPGLAGGYEQYF	TGCAGCGTTGCCCCGGGACTAGCGGGAGGATACGAGCAGTACTTC	TRBV29-1	TRBJ2-7	TRBD2	-
CASSGMGLQETQYF	TGTGCCAGCAGCGGTATGGGGCTCCAAGAGACCCAGTACTTC	TRBV11-2	TRBJ2-5	-	-
CASTVTSGSTDTQYF	TGTGCCAGCACCGTAACTAGCGGTAGCACAGATACGCAGTATTTT	TRBV7-9	TRBJ2-3	TRBD2	once
CASSIWTSNQPQHF	TGTGCCAGTAGTATTTGGACCAGCAATCAGCCCCAGCATTTT	TRBV19	TRBJ1-5	-	-
CASRTGRNEQYF	TGTGCCAGCAGAACCGGTCGGAACGAGCAGTACTTC	TRBV12-3/TRBV12-4	TRBJ2-7	-	few
CASSLASMAVSTDTQYF	TGTGCCAGCAGCCTTGCTTCTATGGCAGTTAGCACAGATACGCAGTATTTT	TRBV11-2	TRBJ2-3	-	-
CASSLTGLLAEQYF	TGCGCCAGCAGCTTGACGGGGCTCCTCGCCGAGCAGTACTTC	TRBV5-1	TRBJ2-7	-	few
CASSSTGSSYEQYF	TGTGCCAGCAGCTCGACTGGGAGCTCCTACGAGCAGTACTTC	TRBV7-2	TRBJ2-7	-	few
CASSSLGLAGDEQFF	TGTGCCAGCAGCTCCTTAGGACTAGCGGGAGATGAGCAGTTCTTC	TRBV7-2	TRBJ2-1	TRBD2	few
CASSLSGSGTDTQYF	TGTGCCAGCAGCTTGAGTGGGTCCGGCACAGATACGCAGTATTTT	TRBV5-6	TRBJ2-3	-	-
CASSPTGENPLHF	TGTGCCAGCTCACCGACAGGGGAGAATCCCCTCCACTTT	TRBV18	TRBJ1-6	TRBD1	few
CASSTRRGTGSRLGTQYF	TGTGCCAGTAGTACCAGGAGGGGGACAGGGAGCCGTCTGGGGACCCAGTACTTC	TRBV19	TRBJ2-5	TRBD1	-
CASRPGGSSYNEQFF	TGTGCCAGCAGACCAGGGGGTAGCTCCTACAATGAGCAGTTCTTC	TRBV7-8	TRBJ2-1	TRBD1	-
CASSLVAGEVEQFF	TGCGCCAGCAGCTTAGTAGCGGGAGAAGTTGAGCAGTTCTTC	TRBV5-1	TRBJ2-1	TRBD2	-
CSVTVTGNEQFF	TGCAGCGTTACGGTGACGGGAAATGAGCAGTTCTTC	TRBV29-1	TRBJ2-1	-	-
CASSLRGGEMRDYEQYF	TGTGCCAGCAGCTTAAGGGGTGGGGAAATGAGGGACTACGAGCAGTACTTC	TRBV7-2	TRBJ2-7	-	-
CSPRGVRMNTEAFF	TGCAGTCCTCGGGGGGTAAGAATGAACACTGAAGCTTTCTTT	TRBV20-1	TRBJ1-1	-	-
CASSQGPAGENIQYF	TGTGCCAGCAGCCAAGGTCCAGCGGGAGAGAACATTCAGTACTTC	TRBV3-1	TRBJ2-4	TRBD2	-
CASSLGASGARETQYF	TGTGCCAGCAGCTTAGGGGCAAGCGGAGCTCGGGAGACCCAGTACTTC	TRBV7-2	TRBJ2-5	-	-
CASSRSNTEAFF	TGTGCCAGCAGTCGTTCGAACACTGAAGCTTTCTTT	TRBV5-6	TRBJ1-1	-	-
CASKVGTIPNTGELFF	TGTGCCAGCAAAGTTGGAACAATCCCGAACACCGGGGAGCTGTTTTTT	TRBV2	TRBJ2-2	-	-
CASSLRGEQFF	TGCGCCAGCAGCTTGCGGGGAGAGCAGTTCTTC	TRBV5-1	TRBJ2-1	-	few
CASSSGLFNYDYTF	TGTGCCAGCAGCTCAGGACTATTTAACTATGACTACACCTTC	TRBV5-6	TRBJ1-2	-	once
CSVGTGNLAKNIQYF	TGCAGCGTTGGAACAGGGAACTTGGCCAAAAACATTCAGTACTTC	TRBV29-1	TRBJ2-4	-	-
CASSLGIGPSNQPQHF	TGCGCCAGCAGCTTGGGGATAGGGCCGAGCAATCAGCCCCAGCATTTT	TRBV5-1	TRBJ1-5	-	-
CASSLALAANQETQYF	TGCGCCAGCAGCTTGGCTTTAGCGGCCAACCAAGAGACCCAGTACTTC	TRBV5-1	TRBJ2-5	-	-
CASHQGQTTGELFF	TGTGCCAGCCACCAGGGACAGACCACCGGGGAGCTGTTTTTT	TRBV19	TRBJ2-2	TRBD1	-
CASSQIRDRIGSAFF	TGTGCCAGCAGCCAAATCCGGGACAGGATCGGTTCAGCTTTCTTT	TRBV4-2	TRBJ1-1	TRBD1	few
CAISEFGQGYDEQFF	TGTGCCATCAGTGAGTTTGGACAGGGATATGATGAGCAGTTCTTC	TRBV10-3	TRBJ2-1	TRBD1	few
CASSFGSPISGNTIYF	TGTGCCAGCAGCTTCGGCAGCCCCATCTCTGGAAACACCATATATTTT	TRBV5-6	TRBJ1-3	-	-
CASSQERGQMNEKLFF	TGTGCCAGCAGCCAAGAAAGAGGGCAGATGAATGAAAAACTGTTTTTT	TRBV14	TRBJ1-4	-	-
CASSFTGTCGYNEQFF	TGTGCCAGCAGCTTCACCGGGACTTGCGGCTACAATGAGCAGTTCTTC	TRBV7-2	TRBJ2-1	-	-
CSVEGAGSYNEQFF	TGCAGCGTTGAAGGTGCGGGTAGTTACAATGAGCAGTTCTTC	TRBV29-1	TRBJ2-1	-	few
CASSLTMNTEAFF	TGTGCCAGCAGCTTAACCATGAACACTGAAGCTTTCTTT	TRBV7-2	TRBJ1-1	-	few
CASSRSGSLAYEQYF	TGCGCCAGCAGCAGATCCGGGAGCTTGGCCTACGAGCAGTACTTC	TRBV5-1	TRBJ2-7	-	-
CSASDPSPDTQYF	TGCAGTGCTAGTGATCCGAGCCCCGATACGCAGTATTTT	TRBV20-1	TRBJ2-3	-	-
CASSFGGGRLDTQYF	TGCGCCAGCAGCTTTGGAGGGGGCCGCCTGGATACGCAGTATTTT	TRBV5-1	TRBJ2-3	-	few
CASSLELSSYNEQFF	TGTGCCAGCAGCTTGGAGCTGAGCTCCTACAATGAGCAGTTCTTC	TRBV5-5	TRBJ2-1	-	-
CASSLLRGGRFTEAFF	TGCGCCAGCAGCCTCCTAAGAGGGGGGAGGTTCACTGAAGCTTTCTTT	TRBV4-1	TRBJ1-1	-	few
CASSLRGGRAEHTGELFF	TGTGCCAGCAGCTTAAGGGGCGGCAGGGCCGAACACACCGGGGAGCTGTTTTTT	TRBV11-1	TRBJ2-2	-	-
CSARPSGANVLTF	TGCAGTGCTAGGCCCTCTGGGGCCAACGTCCTGACTTTC	TRBV20-1	TRBJ2-6	-	few
CASSQHVTSGSSYEQYF	TGCGCCAGCAGCCAACACGTAACAAGCGGGAGCTCCTACGAGCAGTACTTC	TRBV4-1	TRBJ2-7	TRBD2	-
CASLDRDHTEAFF	TGTGCCAGCCTGGACAGGGACCACACTGAAGCTTTCTTT	TRBV19	TRBJ1-1	TRBD1	-
CASSLGQSANEKLFF	TGCGCCAGCAGCTTGGGACAGAGCGCAAATGAAAAACTGTTTTTT	TRBV5-1	TRBJ1-4	-	few
CAISESGTGQETQYF	TGTGCCATCAGTGAGTCGGGGACAGGGCAAGAGACCCAGTACTTC	TRBV10-3	TRBJ2-5	TRBD1	-
CATSEPARVPDTQYF	TGTGCCACCAGTGAACCGGCGCGGGTCCCAGATACCCAGTACTTC	TRBV24-1	TRBJ2-5	-	-
CASSLRGVGTDTQYF	TGCGCCAGCAGCTTAAGGGGAGTGGGCACAGATACGCAGTATTTT	TRBV5-1	TRBJ2-3	-	few
CASISGTGANVLTF	TGTGCCAGCATAAGCGGGACTGGGGCCAACGTCCTGACTTTC	TRBV6-2/TRBV6-3	TRBJ2-6	TRBD2	-
CASSFGQGGQPQHF	TGTGCCAGCAGCTTCGGACAGGGGGGTCAGCCCCAGCATTTT	TRBV5-5	TRBJ1-5	TRBD1	-
CASSLGGTSGYEQYF	TGTGCCAGCAGCTTGGGGGGGACTAGCGGGTACGAGCAGTACTTC	TRBV5-4	TRBJ2-7	TRBD2	-
CASSGGLDVNEQFF	TGCGCCAGCAGCGGGGGACTAGATGTCAATGAGCAGTTCTTC	TRBV5-1	TRBJ2-1	TRBD2	-
CSARRDTNTEAFF	TGCAGTGCTAGACGGGATACGAACACTGAAGCTTTCTTT	TRBV20-1	TRBJ1-1	-	-